This TCR beta chain was recorded in a study of technical replicates of blood from a few donors. V lost 6 bases to trimming and J lost 7 bases; unmatched junction nucleotides: 9. Per germline, CDR1 SGHTA and CDR2 FQGNSA. The CDR3 runs 13 residues. Sequenced by immunoSEQ multiplex PCR; TCRdb stores in-frame clones only, minus some. This table has around 29,000 clones, around 94% appearing once. Sequencing used PBMCs. This sequence originates from a human donor in good health. Some clones in this sample may be carry-over from other donors' samples. This chain uses TRBV7-2 with TRBJ2-7; 7 bases align to TRBD1. CDR3 region: CASRLDRLREQYF. DNA for the CDR3: TGTGCCAGCAGGTTGGACAGGCTGAGAGAGCAGTACTTC.